The T cell receptor beta chain under discussion was sequenced for a study of shared clonotypes between healthy human individuals. TCRdb's table, derived via immunoSEQ multiplex PCR, lists solely in-frame clones and lacks some. Among about 1.5 million clones listed, 95% to 99% were seen once. The V and J ends lost 5 bases and 5 bases, in that order; junction bases with no gene match: 13. The CDR3 has 16 residues. Germline-derived CDR1 and CDR2 are SGHNT and YENEEA. The chain employs TRBV11-3 and TRBJ2-3; TRBD2 matches at 7 bases. Source material: naive CD4+ T cells sorted from blood. As to subset: CD45RA+ positively selected. The sequence derives from a young man in good health. DNA of the CDR3: TGTGCCAGCAGCCCGACAGCGGGAAGCTTTGGAGATACGCAGTATTTT. This codes for CASSPTAGSFGDTQYF.